Listed here is a single TCR beta chain. The antigen remains unidentified. This entry belongs to a study of siplizumab effects on memory and regulatory T cells. Study-wide points: Naive T cells appeared more diverse than memory cells and seemed to be major alloresponse contributors.

Assay: immunoSEQ multiplex PCR; the TCRdb copy retains only in-frame clones and omits some. The sample shows tens of thousands of clones, roughly 87% of them seen only once. For three donor pairs, CD4+ naive/memory and CD8+ naive/effector-memory/TEMRA unstimulated subsets were also sequenced. The V end lost 8 bases, the J end lost 3 bases, and 11 bases lay between the germline ends. CDR3 length equals 12 residues. Germline V gene data show CDR1 as MNHNS and CDR2 as SASEGT. This receptor was obtained from a human donor in good health. Sequenced input: naive CD8+ T cells sorted from blood. The rearrangement joins TRBV6-1 to TRBJ2-7; D gene ambiguous. CDR3 nucleotides: TGTGCCAGCCTTTTTAGTAGCTACGAGCAGTACTTC. This sequence encodes CASLFSSYEQYF.